These 13 T cell receptor beta chains were sequenced from one sample in a study of regulatory T cells in long-lasting Graves disease. Time point: newly diagnosed GD, antithyroid drugs for less than 3 months. Researchers made the TCR library from RNA that was extracted from PBMCs. Assembly of TCR beta libraries relied on iRepertoire HTBI primers together with Arm-PCR of CDR3 regions. TCRdb re-called the multiplex PCR reads through MiXCR, storing one row per CDR3 protein. The profile shows 440,000 or so distinct CDR3 sequences, about 16% of them singletons. These data were also filed under a second study, of T cells in Graves' hyperthyroidism and ophthalmopathy.

The material was peripheral blood mononuclear cells (PBMCs), obtained at new diagnosis, from a patient treated with antithyroid drugs. These receptors all come from a woman aged 25 to 45 with Graves disease.

V gene TRBV6-2 or TRBV6-3 combines with J gene TRBJ2-5; possible D gene TRBD2, 5 bases. Germline assignment: CDR1 MNHEY and CDR2 SVGEGT. Trimming removed 11 bases at V and 0 bases at J, with 16 bases between. The CDR3 totals 14 residues. CDR3 region: CALVSGVYQETQYF. For the CDR3, the DNA is TGTGCCCTGGTGAGCGGAGTGTACCAAGAGACCCAGTACTTC.

The rearrangement joins TRBV24-1 to TRBJ2-3; D ambiguous. Trimming stripped 2 bases from V and 0 bases from J, with 8 bases between. CDR3 length: 15 residues. CDR1 is KGHDR, CDR2 SFDVKD, per germline. In nucleotides, the CDR3 is TGTGCCACCAGTGATTCGCGGAGAAGCACAGATACGCAGTATTTT. Translated, it gives CATSDSRRSTDTQYF.

Regarding this clonotype: One junction end disagrees with the germline gene, perhaps due to a read error. This chain uses TRBV6-1 with TRBJ1-5; the D gene is possibly TRBD1 (6 bases). Germline CDR1 is MNHNS and CDR2 is SASEGT. This CDR3 has 16 amino acids. The CDR3, as DNA: TGTGCCATCAGTGGGGAGGGGGGGGCTAGGAACCAGCCCCAGCATTTT. Translating gives CAISGEGGARNQPQHF.

Many counts were recorded for this clonotype. V usage is TRBV28 and J usage is TRBJ2-7; no clear D. V was clipped by 4 bases and J by 3 bases, with 16 bases between them. This CDR3 comprises 15 residues. Germline V gives CDR1 MDHEN, CDR2 SYDVKM. The CDR3, as DNA: TGTGCCAGCAGTTACTCTCAGGCAGCGATCTACGAGCAGTACTTC. Encoded protein: CASSYSQAAIYEQYF.

This clonotype showed up just a few times. The gene calls are TRBV15 and TRBJ1-5; 12 nucleotides line up with TRBD1. V lost 4 bases and J lost 5; bases outside the gene matches: 9. The germline V gene has CDR1 LNHNV and CDR2 YYDKDF (reference sequence). This CDR3 comprises 17 residues. For the CDR3, the DNA is TGTGCCACCAGCATCCCCCCGGGACAGGGGGCGTATCAGCCCCAGCATTTT. Its translation: CATSIPPGQGAYQPQHF.

This clonotype was seen at least ten times. The chain combines TRBV7-2 with TRBJ1-5; D perhaps matches TRBD1 (6 bases). The CDR3 is 13 residues long. Trimming removed 5 bases from V and 6 bases from J, with 11 bases in between. The germline CDR1 and CDR2 sequences are SGHTA and FQGNSA. The CDR3 reads CASSNQQGQPQHF. The CDR3 nucleotides read TGTGCCAGCAGCAACCAACAGGGTCAGCCCCAGCATTTT.

This clonotype was counted many times. V gene TRBV9 combines with J gene TRBJ1-2; TRBD1 is a possible D gene (5 bases). CDR3 size: 14 residues. Trimming shortened V by 0 bases and J by 8 bases, and 14 bases separated the two germline ends. Germline values: CDR1 SGDLS, CDR2 YYNGEE. The CDR3 is CASSVGDQGGGYTF. CDR3 sequence (DNA): TGTGCCAGCAGCGTAGGTGATCAGGGCGGCGGCTACACCTTC. The whole variable domain, remainder taken from reference TRBV9 and TRBJ1-2, is DSGVTQTPKHLITATGQRVTLRCSPRSGDLSVYWYQQSLDQGLQFLIQYYNGEERAKGNILERFSAQQFPDLHSELNLSSLELGDSALYFCASSVGDQGGGYTFGSGTRLTVV.

There are a few counts of this clonotype. Written as DNA, the CDR3 is TGCAGCGCCGCCGGGCCTACGGGCTCCTACGAGCAGTACTTC. Encoded protein: CSAAGPTGSYEQYF. The chain uses TRBV29-1 and TRBJ2-7; D remains ambiguous. The CDR3 extends over 14 amino acids. Trimming left V 7 bases short and J 0 bases short, with 16 bases between. CDR1 and CDR2 from the germline V gene are SQVTM and ANQGSEA.

This chain joins TRBV9 and TRBJ2-1; the match to TRBD2 covers 7 bases. CDR3 length equals 15 residues. The germline gives CDR1 SGDLS, CDR2 YYNGEE. V was clipped by 7 bases and J by 6 bases; unmatched bases: 13. DNA of the CDR3: TGTGCCAGCTCCACGGGAGGCCTTGCGAGCAATGAGCAGTTCTTC. Residues: CASSTGGLASNEQFF. Variable domain in full (rest from reference TRBV9 and TRBJ2-1): DSGVTQTPKHLITATGQRVTLRCSPRSGDLSVYWYQQSLDQGLQFLIQYYNGEERAKGNILERFSAQQFPDLHSELNLSSLELGDSALYFCASSTGGLASNEQFFGPGTRLTVL.

This chain links TRBV6-1 with TRBJ2-1, with D unresolved. The CDR3 is 13 amino acids. The germline CDR1 and CDR2 sequences are MNHNS and SASEGT. The V gene lost 8 bases and the J gene lost 6 bases, with 14 bases spanning the gap. CDR3 region: CASHPPIRNEQFF. DNA for the CDR3: TGTGCCAGCCATCCCCCCATCCGCAATGAGCAGTTCTTC.

This clonotype was observed at least ten times. The rearrangement joins TRBV20-1 to TRBJ2-7; 7 positions agree with TRBD2. Germline CDR1 and CDR2: DFQATT and SNEGSKA (reference sequence). The CDR3 sequence is 18 residues long. The junction had 22 bases not matched to a gene; V was cut back by 2 bases and J by 6 bases. The CDR3 reads CSARYTPLGAGLSREQYF. The CDR3 DNA follows: TGCAGTGCTAGATATACCCCCTTAGGAGCGGGACTGTCCCGCGAGCAGTACTTC.

This clonotype was seen more than once but under ten times. The chain links TRBV15 to TRBJ2-5; no reliable D call. Germline-derived CDR1 and CDR2 are LNHNV and YYDKDF (reference sequence). The germline V and J ends were trimmed by 0 bases and 4 bases, with 12 bases remaining between them. This CDR3 is 15 amino acids long. The CDR3: CATSRDGGGLETQYF. The CDR3 DNA is TGTGCCACCAGCAGAGACGGCGGCGGCCTAGAGACCCAGTACTTC.

The gene calls are TRBV4-3 and TRBJ1-4; D unclear. Germline V gives CDR1 LGHNA, CDR2 YSLEER. Trimming shortened V by 3 bases and J by 6 bases, and 8 bases separated the two germline ends. The CDR3 is 13 residues long. The CDR3 DNA reads TGCGCCAGCAGCCAGACATTCTATGAAAAACTGTTTTTT. The encoded protein is CASSQTFYEKLFF.